This note documents a single T cell receptor beta chain sequence. The antigen is unknown. Generated by immunoSEQ multiplex PCR, the TCRdb table keeps only in-frame clones and is missing some. Of under 1,100,000 clones detected, more than 75% appear once; the ten largest clones hold under 0.8%. Healthy and HIV-negative, the adult donors had no recent acute infections or vaccinations. This sample stems from a study of shared clonotypes between healthy human individuals. Whole-study findings and limits: Sampling used blood alone; tissue repertoires probably differ. In contrast to clonotypes shared by all four donors, non-shared clonotypes had lower generation probabilities. Between a handful of donors, naive CD4 clonotypes were shared at a level of about 5%.

Between the trimmed V and J ends, which lost 3 bases and 0 bases, there was a span of 9 bases. Germline V lookup: CDR1 SGHTA, CDR2 FQGNSA. The CDR3 sequence is 16 residues long. The chain employs TRBV7-2 and TRBJ2-6; no firm D call. The sample was memory CD4+ T cells from PBMCs. As to subset: CD45RA-negative fraction. The source of this sequence is a man aged 18 to 29 in good health. Some clones in this sample may be carry-over from other donors' samples. The CDR3 sequence is CASSFDLISGANVLTF. In DNA form, the CDR3 reads TGTGCCAGCAGCTTCGACTTGATCTCTGGGGCCAACGTCCTGACTTTC.